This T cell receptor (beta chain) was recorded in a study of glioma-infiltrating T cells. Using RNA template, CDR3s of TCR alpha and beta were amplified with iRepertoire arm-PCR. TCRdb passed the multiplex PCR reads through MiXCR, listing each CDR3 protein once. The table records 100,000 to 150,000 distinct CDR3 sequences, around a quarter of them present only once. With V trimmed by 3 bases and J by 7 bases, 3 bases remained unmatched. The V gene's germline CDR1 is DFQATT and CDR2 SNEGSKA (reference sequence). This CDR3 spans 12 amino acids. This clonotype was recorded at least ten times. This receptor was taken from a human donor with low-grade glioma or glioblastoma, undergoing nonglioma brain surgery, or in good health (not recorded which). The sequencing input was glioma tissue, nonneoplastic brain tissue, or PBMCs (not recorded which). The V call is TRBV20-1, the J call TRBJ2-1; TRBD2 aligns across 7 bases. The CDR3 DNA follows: TGCAGTGCTAGGCGGGGGTGGAATGAGCAGTTCTTC. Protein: CSARRGWNEQFF.